This TCR beta chain was retrieved from a study of T cells in Graves' hyperthyroidism and ophthalmopathy. The source material, RNA transcripts, was used to amplify TCR beta CDR3 regions. An initial round of RT-PCR targeting the TCR CDR3 relied on the HTBI primer set. In TCRdb, the multiplex PCR reads were re-called with MiXCR into one record per CDR3 protein. The sample lists under 300,000 distinct CDR3 sequences; roughly 15% were seen once. Germline V gene lookup returns CDR1 KGHDR and CDR2 SFDVKD. The CDR3 loop spans 12 amino acids. The V end lost 0 bases, the J end lost 9 bases, and 5 bases lay between the germline ends.

The specimen was blood. The TCR originated in a woman in her 30s with Graves' hyperthyroidism that later progressed to Graves' ophthalmopathy. J is TRBJ2-1 and V is TRBV24-1; D is undetermined. The CDR3 nucleotides are TGTGCCACCAGTGATTTGGAGGCTGAGCAGTTCTTC. This codes for CATSDLEAEQFF.